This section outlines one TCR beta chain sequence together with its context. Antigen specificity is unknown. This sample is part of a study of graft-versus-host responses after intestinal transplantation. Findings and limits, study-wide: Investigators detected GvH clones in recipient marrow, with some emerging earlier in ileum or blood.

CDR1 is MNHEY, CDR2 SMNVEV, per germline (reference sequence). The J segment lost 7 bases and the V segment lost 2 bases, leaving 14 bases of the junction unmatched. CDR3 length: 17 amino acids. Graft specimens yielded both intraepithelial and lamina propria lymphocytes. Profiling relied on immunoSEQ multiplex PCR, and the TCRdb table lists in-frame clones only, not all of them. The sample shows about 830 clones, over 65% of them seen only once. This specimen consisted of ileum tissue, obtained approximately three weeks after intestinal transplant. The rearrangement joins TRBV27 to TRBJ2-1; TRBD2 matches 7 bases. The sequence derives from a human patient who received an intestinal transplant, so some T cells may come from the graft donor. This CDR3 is CASSLNAGDPPVNEQFF. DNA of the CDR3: TGTGCCAGCAGTTTAAACGCGGGAGACCCTCCCGTTAATGAGCAGTTCTTC.